The 15 T cell receptor beta chains below were found in one sample sequenced in a study of CD8 T cells in Susac syndrome. After extraction with the RNeasy kit, about 0.45 to 1 ug of the RNA was reverse transcribed using random hexamers. Each CDR3 protein is one row after TCRdb ran MiXCR on the immunoSEQ multiplex PCR reads. The sample has around 150,000 distinct CDR3 sequences; around 94% are singletons. The sequenced sample was CD8+ T cells from PBMCs. These receptor sequences come from a human donor in good health.

The chain carries TRBV6-2 or TRBV6-3 and TRBJ2-7, with a possible D match to TRBD2 (5 bases). CDR1 and CDR2 (germline): MNHEY, SVGEGT. The CDR3 consists of 12 residues. Trimming took off 6 bases at V and 7 bases at J, with 13 bases between the two ends. The CDR3 spells CASSREFGEQYF. Written as DNA, the CDR3 is TGTGCCAGCAGCCGGGAATTTGGGGAGCAGTACTTC.

The chain has TRBV4-2 and TRBJ1-4; D is possibly TRBD1 (5 bases). The CDR3 is 15 residues long. Trimming left V 1 base short and J 8 bases short, with 14 bases between. Germline CDR1 is LGHNA and CDR2 is YNFKEQ. CDR3 sequence: CASSQGQPNLEKLFF. The CDR3 DNA sequence: TGTGCCAGCAGCCAAGGACAGCCGAATTTGGAAAAACTGTTTTTT.

A single count supports this clonotype. The CDR3 loop is CASSFLGQGSMSTEAFF. DNA of the CDR3: TGTGCCAGCAGTTTCCTGGGACAGGGGAGCATGAGCACTGAAGCTTTCTTT. The chain carries TRBV28 and TRBJ1-1; 10 positions match TRBD1. Germline-derived CDR1 and CDR2 are MDHEN and SYDVKM. The V segment lost 3 bases and the J segment 4 bases; nucleotides outside the gene matches: 11. The CDR3 covers 17 residues.

This clonotype showed up just once. The chain combines TRBV4-1 with TRBJ2-7; no definite D call. From germline, CDR1 is MGHRA and CDR2 YSYEKL. The CDR3 is 14 residues long. Trimming cost V 1 base and J 0 bases, with 7 bases left between them. CDR3 nucleotide sequence: TGCGCCAGCAGCCAAGGGCAGAGCTCCTACGAGCAGTACTTC. This codes for CASSQGQSSYEQYF.

V gene TRBV29-1 combines with J gene TRBJ1-3; D gene unclear. Germline V CDR1 and CDR2: SQVTM, ANQGSEA. The CDR3 is made up of 16 amino acids. Trimming took off 2 bases at V and 0 bases at J, with 14 bases between the two ends. The CDR3 here is CSVETWDPNSGNTIYF. The CDR3 coding sequence is TGCAGCGTTGAAACTTGGGATCCGAACTCTGGAAACACCATATATTTT.

The chain joins TRBV6-5 to TRBJ1-1; D is ambiguous. Germline V gives CDR1 MNHEY, CDR2 SVGAGI. There are 14 residues in the CDR3. V was pared by 6 bases and J by 0 bases, with 11 bases between. The CDR3 is CASRGGNMNTEAFF. CDR3 nucleotides: TGTGCCAGCAGAGGAGGGAATATGAACACTGAAGCTTTCTTT.

The V and J genes are TRBV29-1 and TRBJ2-7, with D perhaps matching TRBD1 or TRBD2 (5 bases each). This CDR3 comprises 14 residues. CDR1 is SQVTM and CDR2 is ANQGSEA in the germline V gene. V lost 1 base and J 2 bases, leaving 12 bases between the germline ends. CDR3 amino acids: CSVEGGRDPYEQYF. DNA of the CDR3: TGCAGCGTTGAAGGGGGAAGGGACCCCTACGAGCAGTACTTC.

This chain uses TRBV20-1 with TRBJ2-6; no reliable D call. Trimming took 4 bases from V and 3 from J, leaving 1 base between them. Germline CDR1 and CDR2: DFQATT and SNEGSKA (reference sequence). The CDR3 is 11 amino acids. This chain's CDR3 is CSAIGANVLTF. The CDR3 bases are TGCAGTGCTATTGGGGCCAACGTCCTGACTTTC.

This clonotype was detected once. The gene calls are TRBV3-1 and TRBJ1-2; no reliable D call. This CDR3 is 14 amino acids long. Per the germline V gene, CDR1 is LGHDT and CDR2 is YNNKEL (reference sequence). The V and J ends lost 4 bases and 0 bases respectively, with 9 bases between them. The CDR3 sequence is CASSPLGTNYGYTF. The CDR3 DNA reads TGTGCCAGCAGCCCCCTGGGGACTAACTATGGCTACACCTTC.

The chain is built from TRBV11-2 and TRBJ2-5; the D gene is possibly TRBD2 (6 bases). V was trimmed by 0 bases and J by 5 bases, leaving 16 bases between them. CDR1 is SGHAT and CDR2 is FQNNGV in the germline V gene. CDR3 length: 16 amino acids. The CDR3 is CASSLDVGRAGETQYF. In nucleotides, the CDR3 is TGTGCCAGCAGCTTAGATGTCGGCAGGGCGGGGGAGACCCAGTACTTC.

The V and J genes are TRBV19 and TRBJ1-5; possibly TRBD1 for D (6 bases). The CDR3 covers 14 residues. Germline V gives CDR1 LNHDA, CDR2 SQIVND (reference sequence). The germline V and J ends were trimmed by 7 bases and 7 bases, with 17 bases remaining between them. The CDR3 nucleotides read TGTGCCAGTACCCTCCAGGGGTTCCGGCAGCCCCAGCATTTT. It is translated as CASTLQGFRQPQHF.

In this sample, this clonotype turned up once. V gene TRBV4-3 combines with J gene TRBJ2-7; TRBD1 or TRBD2 may be the D gene (5 bases each). There are 14 residues in the CDR3. CDR1 is LGHNA, CDR2 YSLEER, per germline. Trimming took 0 bases from V and 3 from J, leaving 9 bases between them. The CDR3 loop is CASSQDRDGYEQYF. Here the CDR3 DNA reads TGCGCCAGCAGCCAAGACCGGGACGGCTACGAGCAGTACTTC.

This sequence joins TRBV29-1 and TRBJ2-7, with D unresolved. V was trimmed by 7 bases and J by 6 bases, leaving 13 bases between them. Germline CDR1 and CDR2: SQVTM and ANQGSEA. The CDR3 length is 11 residues. CDR3 bases: TGCAGCGCAGAACGAGGTGGCGAGCAGTACTTC. This sequence encodes CSAERGGEQYF.

V and J are TRBV4-3 and TRBJ2-5; 9 bases are shared with TRBD2. The ends lost 0 bases at V and 5 bases at J; junction bases unmatched: 7. The CDR3 consists of 16 residues. Germline CDR1 LGHNA, CDR2 YSLEER. In DNA, the CDR3 is TGCGCCAGCAGCCAAGACGGGAGCGGGAGGATCGAGACCCAGTACTTC. This gives the protein CASSQDGSGRIETQYF.

Judged by abundance, this clonotype is medium-sized. The V gene is TRBV13, the J gene TRBJ2-3; D is unclear. Germline V gives CDR1 PRHDT, CDR2 FYEKMQ (reference sequence). This CDR3 has 14 residues. The V end was cut by 2 bases, the J end by 0 bases, with 6 bases between. CDR3 sequence: CASSLRASTDTQYF. The CDR3 DNA follows: TGTGCCAGCAGCTTAAGGGCAAGCACAGATACGCAGTATTTT.